This TCR beta chain appears in the sequencing data of a study of blood T cell repertoires in COVID-19. In the study overall: Acute and convalescent COVID-19 samples came from the United States, Italy and Spain.

Original methodology: Reference gene primer amplification yielded estimated nucleated cell counts. Using immunoSEQ multiplex PCR, the repertoire was profiled, and TCRdb retains in-frame clones only, with some absent. From that table come the V and J calls and clone size; the DNA was used to work out D and trimming. The table lists fewer than 250,000 clones, approximately 86% of them singletons. In terms of age and location, participants ranged from roughly 18 to 90 years and lived in about two dozen US areas. Germline lookup yields CDR1 ENHRY and CDR2 SYGVKD. The CDR3 consists of 15 residues. V trimming: 4 bases; J trimming: 9 bases; junction bases outside the gene matches: 13.

The source of this sequence is a woman between 25 and 40 years old with acute COVID-19. The rearrangement uses TRBV10-3 and TRBJ2-3, with TRBD1 matching 7 bases. What was sequenced was PBMCs or T cells enriched from blood (not recorded which). CDR3: CAISGQGDGRDTQYF. CDR3 in DNA: TGTGCCATCAGTGGACAGGGAGACGGACGGGACACGCAGTATTTT.